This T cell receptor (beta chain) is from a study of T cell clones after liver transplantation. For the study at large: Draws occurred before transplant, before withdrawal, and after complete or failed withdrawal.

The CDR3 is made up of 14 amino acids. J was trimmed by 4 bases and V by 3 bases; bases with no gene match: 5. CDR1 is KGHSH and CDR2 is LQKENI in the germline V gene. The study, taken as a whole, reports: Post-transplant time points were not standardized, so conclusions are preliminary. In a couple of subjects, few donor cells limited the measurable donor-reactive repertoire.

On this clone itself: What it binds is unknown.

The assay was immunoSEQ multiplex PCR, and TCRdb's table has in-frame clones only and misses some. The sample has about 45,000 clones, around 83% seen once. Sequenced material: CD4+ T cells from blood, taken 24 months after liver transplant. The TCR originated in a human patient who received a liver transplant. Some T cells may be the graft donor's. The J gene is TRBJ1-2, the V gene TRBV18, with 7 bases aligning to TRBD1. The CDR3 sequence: CASSPKPGGYGYTF. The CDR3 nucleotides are TGTGCCAGCTCACCGAAACCAGGGGGCTATGGCTACACCTTC.